This TCR beta chain was retrieved from a study of cytomegalovirus exposure and HLA in healthy donors. Study-wide context: According to later analysis, the same platform produced the 130 or so validation and 666 first-cohort repertoires.

The V and J ends lost 8 bases and 4 bases respectively, with 9 bases between them. Germline CDR1 PRHDT, CDR2 FYEKMQ (reference sequence). This CDR3 spans 12 amino acids. Separation from the approximately 690-subject first cohort characterized the roughly 120-subject validation cohort, to which the donors belonged. About this clone itself: Antigen unknown.

TCRdb's table, derived via immunoSEQ multiplex PCR, lists solely in-frame clones and lacks some. Seen here are 250,000 to 400,000 clones, around 90% observed once, and the top ten hold approximately 1.2%. Overall study results and limits: Reported results showed that the classifier diagnosed cytomegalovirus status with high specificity and sensitivity. While the bulk of TCR sequences proved rare, some public TCRs turned up in many donors.

Sequencing used PBMCs. This sequence originates from a woman aged 25 to 45 in good health and CMV-seropositive. V usage is TRBV13 and J usage is TRBJ1-5; the D gene is possibly TRBD1 (5 bases). The CDR3 region is CASAKGNQPQHF. For the CDR3, the DNA is TGTGCCAGCGCAAAGGGGAATCAGCCCCAGCATTTT.